What follows describes a single TCR beta chain. This clone's antigen is unknown. Nothing much larger sits one base from this clone, and base qualities are not available. Spanning cysteine to phenylalanine, the CDR3 consists of 16 amino acids. The sequence is cut down to CDR3 DNA, 48 bases in frame from base 1. CDR1 WNHNN and CDR2 SYGVQD are derived from the germline V gene (reference sequence). Trimming removed 9 bases from V and 8 bases from J; the gene matches leave 17 bases unexplained. Amplification of TCR beta CDR3 regions was carried out from RNA transcripts. For the first round of RT-PCR on the TCR CDR3, the HTBI primer set was used together with the Qiagen OneStep RT-PCR kit. A second multiplex PCR round built the libraries, followed by size selection and purification. Sequencing of the libraries was done on an Illumina HiSeq2000 using paired-end 100 bp reads. The study's processing was this. SOAPnuke was used to process the raw data, throwing out any read that contained adapters or uncalled bases, had a mean Phred below 15, or lacked an exact constant-primer or identifier match. COPE v1.2.5 was used to merge the high-quality paired reads, and each unique nucleotide sequence was defined as a clonotype. MiTCR v1.1 was used to align clonotypes to the IMGT TRBV, TRBD and TRBJ reference segments. Analysis was restricted to V-J combinations with a frequency above 0.0001, which covered 99.2% of repertoires. The TCS score was defined as F50 (clonal expansion) divided by E x V (chaos), with BLOSUM62-based TCRdist calculated between CDR3 peptides within each V-J. Welch's t-statistics and random forest reduced roughly 530 V-J features to 13, which were used in a naive Bayes classifier (R e1071). Using fastp trimming at Q25 and MiXCR clonotype assembly, TCRdb reanalyzed the public sequencing data and kept in-frame beta chains. Every entry covers one CDR3 protein and lists the most common genes and DNA from its rows. It is TCRdb's table, rather than the study itself, that gives the V and J calls and clone size. The sample table records under 400,000 distinct CDR3 sequences; under 25% of these occur just once. The top ten clonotypes cover roughly 52% of the sample.

The data originate from a study of T cells in Graves' hyperthyroidism and ophthalmopathy (dated by TCRdb to the late 2010s). Study-level background: Peripheral blood was collected at initial diagnosis, before any treatment. A discovery cohort of about 100 patients, roughly 40 with Graves' ophthalmopathy and 55 to 60 with stable Graves' hyperthyroidism, was used to find distinguishing TCR V-J signatures. Prospective prediction of ophthalmopathy was tested in an independent validation cohort of 18 to 20 hyperthyroidism patients and around 16 patients who later progressed to ophthalmopathy. For training and testing, the 80 to 100 patients in the discovery cohort were randomly divided in a 7:3 ratio. In about six Graves' hyperthyroidism patients, the study also compared T-cell repertoires from thyroid tissue with T-cell repertoires from blood. After sampling, hyperthyroidism patients received methimazole starting at 30 mg daily, and ophthalmopathy patients received high-dose intravenous methylprednisolone. The paper reports TCR Vbeta CDR3 sequencing of some 140 peripheral blood samples: around 41 ophthalmopathy, fewer than 80 hyperthyroidism and approximately 17 progressor patients.

Overall study outcomes, separate from this receptor: Sample size was not statistically predetermined, and investigators were not blinded to group allocation. Blood samples also contained most of the expanded thyroid clonotypes (frequency above 0.001), which suggests that blood repertoires may reflect thyroid immune responses. In validation, the model predicted progression to ophthalmopathy with over 65% sensitivity and around 72% specificity, a median of 6.5 months before onset. In cross-validation, a model built on a 13 V-J signature told ophthalmopathy apart from stable hyperthyroidism with less than 90% sensitivity and roughly 81% specificity, and in testing the same model reached 80%/75%.

Graves' hyperthyroidism was defined as stable when no progression to ophthalmopathy occurred over 18 months of follow-up. The hyperthyroidism patients were between 18 and 65 years old and newly diagnosed, with a disease duration of less than 2 months. The study excluded patients with uncontrolled infections, other autoimmune diseases, pregnancy or lactation. Diagnoses were established on the basis of clinical symptoms, serum thyroxine and TRAb, thyroid ultrasound, and orbital computed tomography. PBMCs were isolated from approximately 10 ml of fresh peripheral blood by Ficoll-Paque density gradient centrifugation. Trizol reagent was used to extract total RNA, and RNA quality was then checked on an Agilent 2100 Bioanalyzer.

The sample comprised blood. The chain employs TRBV10-1 and TRBJ1-5, with 9 bases matching TRBD1. The origin of this receptor is a woman between 45 and 60 years old with Graves' hyperthyroidism. The DNA sequence is as follows: TGCGCCAGAAACATCCCGGGACAGGGCGATTATGAGCCCCAGCATTTT. It is translated as CARNIPGQGDYEPQHF.